The 22 T cell receptor beta chains listed next were all sequenced from one sample in a study of neurological immune-mediated disorders. TCRdb used MiXCR to reprocess the 5' RACE reads, holding one entry per CDR3 protein. Of some 47,000 distinct CDR3 sequences in the sample, roughly a fifth were seen once. The time point: technical triplicate 3. Material for sequencing was PBMCs. The receptor source for this set is a man between 60 and 70 years old with HTLV-1-associated myelopathy (HAM/TSP).

Written as DNA, the CDR3 is TGTGCCAGCAGTTTGAGAGGAGCGGGAGGGTCTCTTACCAAAAACATTCAGTACTTC. Encoded protein: CASSLRGAGGSLTKNIQYF. The chain joins TRBV12-3 or TRBV12-4 to TRBJ2-4, with 10 bases fitting TRBD2. The CDR3 is made up of 19 amino acids. V gave up 3 bases and J gave up 2 bases; unmatched junction bases: 13.

This clonotype was counted ten times or more. The V and J genes are TRBV29-1 and TRBJ2-1; D is unresolved. V shed 5 bases and J shed 8 bases, with 7 bases lying between them. Germline CDR1 is SQVTM and CDR2 is ANQGSEA. CDR3 size: 10 residues. The CDR3 loop is CSVRFHEQFF. CDR3 bases: TGCAGCGTTCGTTTCCATGAGCAGTTCTTC.

This clonotype was detected many times. J is TRBJ1-1 and V is TRBV14; D remains unclear. V lost 4 bases to trimming and J lost 2 bases, with 2 bases between them. Germline V gene lookup returns CDR1 SGHDN and CDR2 FVKESK. The CDR3 sequence is 11 residues long. CDR3 sequence reads: CASSLNTEAFF. In DNA, the CDR3 is TGTGCCAGCAGCCTTAACACTGAAGCTTTCTTT.

V is TRBV5-6 and J is TRBJ2-5; 7 bases line up with TRBD2. V gave up 2 bases and J gave up 2 bases; unmatched junction bases: 3. Germline CDR1 reads SGHDT; CDR2 reads YYEEEE. There are 14 residues in the CDR3. The CDR3 DNA follows: TGTGCCAGCAGCTTTAGCGGGTTTCAAGAGACCCAGTACTTC. Protein sequence: CASSFSGFQETQYF.

Relative to its sample, this clonotype is medium-sized. This chain links TRBV20-1 with TRBJ2-7; 7 nucleotides match TRBD2. Germline CDR1 is DFQATT and CDR2 is SNEGSKA (reference sequence). V shed 7 bases, J shed 3 bases, and the junction held 12 bases outside the gene matches. The CDR3 runs 14 residues. The CDR3: CSVVPSGTVYEQYF. Here the CDR3 DNA reads TGCAGTGTCGTTCCGAGCGGGACCGTCTACGAGCAGTACTTC.

This chain links TRBV10-2 with TRBJ2-7; 8 bases map to TRBD2. Looked up from germline, CDR1 is WSHSY and CDR2 is SAAADI. V lost 6 bases, J lost 5 bases, and 9 bases stayed unmatched. The CDR3 contains 14 residues. The CDR3 sequence: CASRLQAGVDEQYF. The DNA for the CDR3 is TGCGCCAGCAGGCTTCAAGCGGGAGTCGACGAGCAGTACTTC.

The chain joins TRBV20-1 to TRBJ2-1; D remains unclear. The V end lost 8 bases, the J end lost 3 bases, and 11 bases lay between the germline ends. CDR1 is DFQATT, CDR2 SNEGSKA, per germline (reference sequence). The CDR3 is 12 amino acids. DNA for the CDR3: TGCAGTTCTGAGGCAGGCTACAATGAGCAGTTCTTC. Amino acid sequence: CSSEAGYNEQFF.

The sample holds many counts of this clonotype. This chain uses TRBV5-1 with TRBJ2-1; D perhaps matches TRBD1 (6 bases). This CDR3 region has 16 residues. The V and J ends lost 1 base and 4 bases respectively, with 15 bases between them. Per the germline V gene, CDR1 is SGHRS and CDR2 is YFSETQ. The CDR3 DNA sequence: TGCGCCAGCAGCTTGTTGCCGGGACATGATTACAATGAGCAGTTCTTC. As protein: CASSLLPGHDYNEQFF.

As DNA, the CDR3 is TGTGCCAGCAGCACCGAAGGGAAGCAGCCCCAGCATTTT. It specifies CASSTEGKQPQHF. The rearrangement links TRBV12-3 or TRBV12-4 to TRBJ1-5; D unclear. Between the trimmed V and J ends, which lost 6 bases and 7 bases, there was a span of 13 bases. The length of the CDR3 is 13 residues.

This clonotype was seen ten or more times. V is TRBV20-1 and J is TRBJ2-1; no clear D gene. Trimming left V 0 bases short and J 2 bases short, with 14 bases between. Germline-derived CDR1 and CDR2 are DFQATT and SNEGSKA (reference sequence). This CDR3 region has 16 residues. The CDR3 bases are TGCAGTGCTAGAGATTGGCAGGCCGGACCCTACAATGAGCAGTTCTTC. Its translation: CSARDWQAGPYNEQFF.

The sample holds many counts of this clonotype. The V call is TRBV5-5, the J call TRBJ1-1; D is possibly TRBD1 (6 bases). Germline-derived CDR1 and CDR2 are SGHKS and YYEKEE (reference sequence). The CDR3 runs 14 residues. V shed 4 bases and J shed 4 bases, with 14 bases lying between them. The CDR3 region has the DNA TGTGCCAGCAGCCTGAGCGGGGGCGGCACTGAAGCTTTCTTT. It is translated as CASSLSGGGTEAFF.

The chain uses TRBV5-1 and TRBJ2-1; 7 bases map to TRBD2. CDR1 and CDR2 (germline): SGHRS, YFSETQ. The CDR3 has 13 residues. The trim removed 4 bases at V and 7 bases at J, leaving 5 bases unmatched. The CDR3 protein is CASSGRGENEQFF. The CDR3 region has the DNA TGCGCCAGCAGCGGTCGGGGGGAGAATGAGCAGTTCTTC.

This clonotype was detected ten times or more. The chain carries TRBV18 and TRBJ2-7; 8 positions agree with TRBD1. The J segment lost 4 bases and the V segment lost 3 bases, leaving 5 bases of the junction unmatched. Germline loops: CDR1 KGHSH, CDR2 LQKENI. The CDR3 is 14 residues long. CDR3 sequence reads: CASSPRTGQYEQYF. CDR3 sequence (DNA): TGTGCCAGCTCACCCAGGACAGGGCAGTACGAGCAGTACTTC.

This clonotype has at least ten counts. The rearrangement joins TRBV2 to TRBJ2-3; tentative D call: TRBD2 (6 bases). Germline-derived CDR1 and CDR2 are SNHLY and FYNNEI. V was shortened by 6 bases and J by 0 bases, with 19 bases between the two germline ends. This CDR3 spans 17 amino acids. The CDR3 loop reads CASRGGRGRRSTDTQYF. CDR3 sequence (DNA): TGTGCCAGCAGGGGGGGTAGAGGCAGGAGAAGCACAGATACGCAGTATTTT.

This clonotype was observed at least ten times. V gene TRBV5-5 combines with J gene TRBJ2-3; 7 bases line up with TRBD1. Germline V CDR1 and CDR2: SGHKS, YYEKEE (reference sequence). Germline trimming cut 3 bases from V and 4 bases from J; bases unmatched to any gene: 5. The length of the CDR3 is 14 residues. The DNA of the CDR3 is TGTGCCAGCAGCTCGACAGGGTGGTCAGATACGCAGTATTTT. Its translation: CASSSTGWSDTQYF.

In its sample, this clonotype was seen many times. V is TRBV10-3 and J is TRBJ1-5, with 10 positions matching TRBD1. Per germline, CDR1 ENHRY and CDR2 SYGVKD. The V gene end was trimmed by 6 bases and the J gene end by 8 bases; junction bases not matched to a gene: 4. CDR3 length: 13 residues. CDR3 bases: TGTGCCATCAGCGCCGGGACAGGGGAGCCCCAGCATTTT. As protein: CAISAGTGEPQHF.

This clonotype was detected many times. The J gene is TRBJ1-1, the V gene TRBV7-9; unclear D gene. Germline CDR1 and CDR2: SEHNR and FQNEAQ (reference sequence). The CDR3 has 14 amino acids. V was clipped by 4 bases and J by 3 bases, with 12 bases between them. Here the CDR3 DNA reads TGTGCCAGCAGCTCCCCGACCGGCTACACTGAAGCTTTCTTT. This sequence encodes CASSSPTGYTEAFF.

The table lists this clonotype with many counts. The CDR3 sequence is CASSLTLAGGGETQYF. In DNA form, the CDR3 reads TGCGCCAGCAGCTTGACACTAGCGGGAGGAGGAGAGACCCAGTACTTC. V gene TRBV5-1 combines with J gene TRBJ2-5; 12 bases are shared with TRBD2. The CDR3 length is 16 residues. CDR1 is SGHRS, CDR2 YFSETQ, per germline. After removal of 1 base from V and 4 bases from J, the junction contained 5 bases not matched to a gene.

The table lists this clonotype with many counts. This chain connects TRBV5-6 to TRBJ1-5; D is undetermined. Germline V lookup: CDR1 SGHDT, CDR2 YYEEEE. The CDR3 consists of 16 residues. Trimming cost V 3 bases and J 1 base, with 14 bases left between them. The CDR3 DNA is TGTGCCAGCAGCTCCGGGAGGCCTTTGAGCAATCAGCCCCAGCATTTT. It codes for CASSSGRPLSNQPQHF.

This clonotype has a count of ten or more. The rearrangement uses TRBV5-6 and TRBJ2-1, with 7 bases that match TRBD2. V lost 3 bases, J lost 3 bases, and 6 bases stayed unmatched. CDR1 SGHDT and CDR2 YYEEEE come from the germline V gene. The CDR3 loop spans 15 amino acids. The CDR3 DNA is TGTGCCAGCAGCTACATTGGACTAGACTACAATGAGCAGTTCTTC. Translating gives CASSYIGLDYNEQFF.

This clonotype appeared many times. The chain combines TRBV5-1 with TRBJ1-2, with D hard to call. Germline V lookup: CDR1 SGHRS, CDR2 YFSETQ. The CDR3 contains 14 residues. V was cut by 0 bases and J by 4 bases, with 10 bases left in between. In DNA, the CDR3 is TGCGCCAGCAGCTTGGAGAGGGAGGGCTATGGCTACACCTTC. The encoded protein is CASSLEREGYGYTF.

This sequence joins TRBV5-1 and TRBJ2-5; 11 bases fit TRBD2. CDR1 SGHRS and CDR2 YFSETQ come from the germline V gene. The CDR3 is 14 residues long. After removal of 4 bases from V and 5 bases from J, the junction contained 4 bases not matched to a gene. The CDR3 loop reads CASSQGLAAETQYF. CDR3 DNA: TGCGCCAGCAGCCAGGGACTAGCGGCGGAGACCCAGTACTTC.